This TCR beta chain was sequenced for a study of T-cell memory formation after mild COVID-19. For the study at large: TCR clusters showed largely donor specificity. Study conclusions and caveats: The main location of contracting CD4+ clones was CM and EM, and that of contracting CD8+ clones was EMRA. Later expanders leaned CD4+, whereas clones that contracted between day 15 and 85 were balanced CD4/CD8.

This clonotype was seen a few times. The target antigen is unknown. TCRdb re-analysed the 5' RACE reads in MiXCR, keeping a single row per CDR3 protein. The table records roughly 200,000 distinct CDR3 sequences, 20% to 25% of them present only once. V lost 3 bases, J lost 9 bases, and 10 bases lay in between. The V gene's germline CDR1 is SGHRS and CDR2 YFSETQ. The CDR3 covers 12 residues. Source material: PBMCs or a T cell subset sorted from them (not recorded which). The clonotype comes from an adult woman who had mild COVID-19 (a few samples of this study predate the infection). Cell type and time point are not known. The chain links TRBV5-1 to TRBJ2-1; D tentatively fits TRBD1 or TRBD2 (6 bases each). CDR3 sequence reads: CASSSEGGEQFF. As DNA, the CDR3 is TGCGCCAGCAGCTCTGAGGGGGGTGAGCAGTTCTTC.